This TCR beta chain was observed in a study of siplizumab effects on memory and regulatory T cells. V was pared by 4 bases and J by 1 base, with 6 bases of the junction left unmatched. The CDR3 sequence is 16 residues long. The germline gives CDR1 MGHRA, CDR2 YSYEKL. About 100,000 TCR templates underwent assay in each sample. Profiled with immunoSEQ multiplex PCR; TCRdb holds only in-frame clones, not every one. The repertoire consists of roughly 26,000 clones, with 84% occurring once and the leading ten covering 24%. The genes are TRBV4-1 and TRBJ2-7; 11 nucleotides match TRBD2. What was sequenced was memory CD4+ T cells sorted from blood. This clonotype originated in a human donor in good health. The DNA of the CDR3 is TGCGCCAGCAGCCGCTCCGGGACTAGCGGTTCCTACGAGCAGTACTTC. This sequence encodes CASSRSGTSGSYEQYF.